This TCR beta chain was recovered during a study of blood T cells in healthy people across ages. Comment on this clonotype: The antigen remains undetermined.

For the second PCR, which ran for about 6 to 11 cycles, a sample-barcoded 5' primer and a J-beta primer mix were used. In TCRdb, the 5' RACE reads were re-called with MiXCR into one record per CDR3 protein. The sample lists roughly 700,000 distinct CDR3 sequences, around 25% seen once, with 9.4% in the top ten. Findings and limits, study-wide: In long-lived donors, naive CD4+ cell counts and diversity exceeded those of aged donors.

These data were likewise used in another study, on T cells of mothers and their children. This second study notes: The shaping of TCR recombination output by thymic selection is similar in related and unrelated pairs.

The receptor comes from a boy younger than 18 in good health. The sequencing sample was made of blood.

The CDR3 here is CATSDPGQSDPGDTQYF. In DNA form, the CDR3 reads TGTGCCACCAGTGATCCGGGACAGTCAGACCCCGGAGATACGCAGTATTTT. The V gene is TRBV24-1, the J gene TRBJ2-3; TRBD1 aligns across 7 bases. The CDR3 covers 17 residues. CDR1 is KGHDR and CDR2 is SFDVKD in the germline V gene. With V trimmed by 3 bases and J by 5 bases, 13 bases remained unmatched.